This TCR beta chain was found in a study of blood T cell repertoires in COVID-19. Data came from immunoSEQ multiplex PCR; TCRdb stores just in-frame clones and leaves some out. This table holds about 52,000 clones, 82% found once. Trimming left V 0 bases short and J 5 bases short, with 13 bases between. The length of the CDR3 is 15 residues. Germline V lookup: CDR1 MNHEY, CDR2 SMNVEV (reference sequence). The V gene is TRBV27, the J gene TRBJ2-5; maybe TRBD2 (5 bases). Sequenced material: peripheral blood. The receptor was isolated from an elderly man with COVID-19, enrolled during active disease. CDR3 coding DNA: TGTGCCAGCAGTTTATCGAGGGCGATGAAGGAGACCCAGTACTTC. Translating it yields CASSLSRAMKETQYF.